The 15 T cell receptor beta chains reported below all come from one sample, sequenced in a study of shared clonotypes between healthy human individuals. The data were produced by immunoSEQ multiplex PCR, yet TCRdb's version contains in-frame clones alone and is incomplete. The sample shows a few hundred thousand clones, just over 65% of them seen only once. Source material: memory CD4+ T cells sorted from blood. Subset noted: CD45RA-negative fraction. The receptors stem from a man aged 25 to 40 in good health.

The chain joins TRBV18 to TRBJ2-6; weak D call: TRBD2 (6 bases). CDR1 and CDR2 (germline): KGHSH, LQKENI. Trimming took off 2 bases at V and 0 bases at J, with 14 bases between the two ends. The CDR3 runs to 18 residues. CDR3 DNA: TGTGCCAGCTCACCAGGGGGGATTCGATTCTCTGGGGCCAACGTCCTGACTTTC. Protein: CASSPGGIRFSGANVLTF.

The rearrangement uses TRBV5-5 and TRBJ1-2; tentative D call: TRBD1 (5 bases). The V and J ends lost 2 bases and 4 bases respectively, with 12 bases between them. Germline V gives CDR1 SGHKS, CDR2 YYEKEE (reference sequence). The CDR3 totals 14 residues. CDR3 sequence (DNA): TGTGCCAGCAGCTTAACGGGGGGAGGCTATGGCTACACCTTC. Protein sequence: CASSLTGGGYGYTF.

The CDR3: CSVDRGSSPDTQYF. Written as DNA, the CDR3 is TGCAGCGTCGACCGGGGGTCTAGCCCAGATACGCAGTATTTT. This sequence joins TRBV29-1 and TRBJ2-3; perhaps TRBD2 as D (6 bases). Trimming removed 6 bases at V and 4 bases at J, with 17 bases between. Germline values: CDR1 SQVTM, CDR2 ANQGSEA. The CDR3 extends over 14 amino acids.

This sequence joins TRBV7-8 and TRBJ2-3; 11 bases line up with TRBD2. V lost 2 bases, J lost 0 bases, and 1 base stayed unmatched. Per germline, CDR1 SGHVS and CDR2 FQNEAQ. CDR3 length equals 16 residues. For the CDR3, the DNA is TGTGCCAGCAGCTTAAGGACTAGCGGGAGCACAGATACGCAGTATTTT. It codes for CASSLRTSGSTDTQYF.

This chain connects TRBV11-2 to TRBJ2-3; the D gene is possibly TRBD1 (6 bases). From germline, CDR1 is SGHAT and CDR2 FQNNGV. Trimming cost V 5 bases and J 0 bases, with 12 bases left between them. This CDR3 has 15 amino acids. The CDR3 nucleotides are TGTGCCAGCAGCACAGACAGGACTAGCACAGATACGCAGTATTTT. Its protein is CASSTDRTSTDTQYF.

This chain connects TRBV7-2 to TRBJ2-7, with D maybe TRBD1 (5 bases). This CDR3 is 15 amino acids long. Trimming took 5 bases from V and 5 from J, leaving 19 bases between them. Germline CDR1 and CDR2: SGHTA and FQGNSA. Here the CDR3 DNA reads TGTGCCAGCAGCCGAGCCGCAGGGATAGTAGACGAGCAGTACTTC. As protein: CASSRAAGIVDEQYF.

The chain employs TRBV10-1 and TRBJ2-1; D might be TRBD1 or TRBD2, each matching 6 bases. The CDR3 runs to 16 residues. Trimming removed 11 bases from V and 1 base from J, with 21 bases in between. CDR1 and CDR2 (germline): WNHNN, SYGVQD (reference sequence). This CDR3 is CAGYPGTGRSYNEQFF. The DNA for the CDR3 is TGCGCCGGATATCCCGGTACAGGGAGGTCCTACAATGAGCAGTTCTTC.

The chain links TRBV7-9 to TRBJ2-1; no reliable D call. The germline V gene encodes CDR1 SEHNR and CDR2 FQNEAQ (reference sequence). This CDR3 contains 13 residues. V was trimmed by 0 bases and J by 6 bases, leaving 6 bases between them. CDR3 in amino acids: CASSLAGSNEQFF. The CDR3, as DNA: TGTGCCAGCAGCTTAGCGGGTAGCAATGAGCAGTTCTTC.

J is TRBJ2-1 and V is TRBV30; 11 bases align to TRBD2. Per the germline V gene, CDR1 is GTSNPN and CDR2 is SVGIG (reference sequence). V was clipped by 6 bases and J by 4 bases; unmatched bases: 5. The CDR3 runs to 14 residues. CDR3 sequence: CACRTSGSYNEQFF. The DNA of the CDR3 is TGTGCCTGTCGAACTAGCGGGAGTTACAATGAGCAGTTCTTC.

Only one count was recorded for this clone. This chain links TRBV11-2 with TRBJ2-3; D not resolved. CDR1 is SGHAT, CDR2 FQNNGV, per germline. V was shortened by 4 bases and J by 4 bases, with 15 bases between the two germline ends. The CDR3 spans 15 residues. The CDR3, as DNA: TGTGCCAGCAGCTGGTTGCCGCAGTCGGCAGATACGCAGTATTTT. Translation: CASSWLPQSADTQYF.

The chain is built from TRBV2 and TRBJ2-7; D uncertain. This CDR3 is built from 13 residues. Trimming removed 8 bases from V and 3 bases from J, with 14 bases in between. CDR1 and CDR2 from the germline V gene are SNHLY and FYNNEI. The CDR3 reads CASSVGRNYEQYF. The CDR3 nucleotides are TGTGCCAGCTCCGTGGGCAGAAACTACGAGCAGTACTTC.

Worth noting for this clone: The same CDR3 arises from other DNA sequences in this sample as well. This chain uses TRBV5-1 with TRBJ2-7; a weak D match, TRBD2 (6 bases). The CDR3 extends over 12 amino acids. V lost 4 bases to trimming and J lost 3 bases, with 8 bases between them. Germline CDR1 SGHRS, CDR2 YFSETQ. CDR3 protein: CASSLSGYEQYF. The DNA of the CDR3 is TGCGCCAGCAGCCTTAGCGGCTACGAGCAGTACTTC. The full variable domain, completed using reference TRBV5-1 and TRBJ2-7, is KAGVTQTPRYLIKTRGQQVTLSCSPISGHRSVSWYQQTPGQGLQFLFEYFSETQRNKGNFPGRFSGRQFSNSRSEMNVSTLELGDSALYLCASSLSGYEQYFGPGTRLTVT.

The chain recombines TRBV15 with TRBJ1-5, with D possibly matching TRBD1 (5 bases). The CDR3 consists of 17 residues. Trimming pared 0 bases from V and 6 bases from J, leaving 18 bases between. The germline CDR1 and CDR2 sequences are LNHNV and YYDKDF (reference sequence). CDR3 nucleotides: TGTGCCACCAGCAGAGATGCAGGGTTTGCCGTCAGTCAGCCCCAGCATTTT. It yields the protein CATSRDAGFAVSQPQHF.

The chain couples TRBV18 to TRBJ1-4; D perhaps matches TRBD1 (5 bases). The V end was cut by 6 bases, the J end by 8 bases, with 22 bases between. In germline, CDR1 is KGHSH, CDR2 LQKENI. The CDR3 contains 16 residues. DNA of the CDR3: TGTGCCAGCTCCCAAGTATTCGGGACGAAGGGGGAAAAACTGTTTTTT. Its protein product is CASSQVFGTKGEKLFF.

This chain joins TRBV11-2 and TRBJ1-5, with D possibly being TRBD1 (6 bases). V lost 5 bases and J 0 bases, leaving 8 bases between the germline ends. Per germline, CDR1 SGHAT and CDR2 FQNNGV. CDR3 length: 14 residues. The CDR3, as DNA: TGTGCCAGCAGCCCCAGGGGTAGCAATCAGCCCCAGCATTTT. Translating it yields CASSPRGSNQPQHF.